A selection of T cell receptor beta chains follows, all from one sample in a study of T cell repertoires in cytomegalovirus infection. One entry per CDR3 protein results from TCRdb running MiXCR on the reads. The sample holds 500,000 or so distinct CDR3 sequences, approximately 15% seen once. Sequences were obtained from CD8+ T cells from PBMCs. The receptors here all came from a human donor in good health (CMV status not recorded). Some clones in this sample may be carry-over from other donors' samples. Each CDR3 is given with its conserved first and last residue. The D gene is left open where the match is weak. Some rows mark clone size as missing; the rest say once, few, many or name a class of expanded clone.

d_call: -; v_call: TRBV11-2; j_call: TRBJ1-2; clone_size: many; cdr3_nt: TGTGCCAGCAGCTTAACCTTAAACTATGGCTACACCTTC; cdr3_aa: CASSLTLNYGYTF
d_call: -; v_call: TRBV15; j_call: TRBJ2-7; clone_size: many; cdr3_nt: TGTGCCACCAGCAAGCCCCCGGGACAAGTCTACGAGCAGTACTTC; cdr3_aa: CATSKPPGQVYEQYF
d_call: -; v_call: TRBV28; j_call: TRBJ1-2; clone_size: few; cdr3_nt: TGTGCCAGCAGTCTCCCGACGGAACCCTCTAACTATGGCTACACCTTC; cdr3_aa: CASSLPTEPSNYGYTF
d_call: TRBD1; v_call: TRBV7-9; j_call: TRBJ2-6; clone_size: many; cdr3_nt: TGTGCCAGCAGCCCTTGGGGACAGGGTCATCCTGGGGCCAACGTCCTGACTTTC; cdr3_aa: CASSPWGQGHPGANVLTF
d_call: -; v_call: TRBV2; j_call: TRBJ1-3; clone_size: -; cdr3_nt: TGTGCCACCAACACTGAAGCTGGAAACACCATATATTTT; cdr3_aa: CATNTEAGNTIYF
d_call: -; v_call: TRBV19; j_call: TRBJ2-7; clone_size: -; cdr3_nt: TGTGCCACCAGCCTGGAAGGTGGCTACGAGCAGTACTTC; cdr3_aa: CATSLEGGYEQYF
d_call: -; v_call: TRBV3-1; j_call: TRBJ1-5; clone_size: few; cdr3_nt: TGTGCCAGCAGCCAAGATCCCGACAGAAACAATCAGCCCCAGCATTTT; cdr3_aa: CASSQDPDRNNQPQHF
d_call: TRBD1; v_call: TRBV4-1; j_call: TRBJ1-2; clone_size: few; cdr3_nt: TGCGCCAGCAGCCAAGAAATTGCACAGGGGGCGCGTGGCTACACCTTC; cdr3_aa: CASSQEIAQGARGYTF
d_call: TRBD1; v_call: TRBV6-5; j_call: TRBJ2-7; clone_size: -; cdr3_nt: TGTGCCAGCAGTTACTTTACAGGGGACTACGAGCAGTACTTC; cdr3_aa: CASSYFTGDYEQYF
d_call: TRBD2; v_call: TRBV12-5; j_call: TRBJ2-3; clone_size: many; cdr3_nt: TGTGCTAGTGGTTTCCCCTCCCTTCCCCCGGGACTAGCGGGGGGGCCGTCAATCACGCAGTATTTT; cdr3_aa: CASGFPSLPPGLAGGPSITQYF